This T cell receptor (beta chain) was captured in a study of OX40 agonist ivuxolimab in advanced cancers. Whole-study context: The drug used for patients, ivuxolimab, was an agonistic anti-OX40 (CD134) antibody. Study outcomes and limitations: Clonal expansion in partial responders at 0.1-3.0 mg/kg ranked among the lowest. Doses of 0.1 to 3.0 mg/kg were accompanied by clonal expansion of CD4+ and CD8+ blood T cells by week 6.

This CDR3 contains 15 residues. J gave up 3 bases and V 4 bases, and 4 bases lay outside the gene matches. Germline V gene lookup returns CDR1 MNHEY and CDR2 SVGAGI. Regarding this clone: The antigen is undetermined.

Sequencing was performed with immunoSEQ multiplex PCR; in TCRdb, only in-frame clones are kept and a portion is missing. The sample includes under 85,000 clones, 85% of them seen just once. Specimen: CD4+ or CD8+ T cells sorted from blood, collected in a trial of the OX40 agonist ivuxolimab. This clonotype originated in an adult with an advanced solid tumor such as melanoma, head and neck, liver or kidney cancer. The chain uses TRBV6-5 and TRBJ1-2, with TRBD1 matching 11 bases. CDR3 amino acids: CASSSGQGAYYGYTF. For the CDR3, the DNA is TGTGCCAGCAGTTCCGGACAGGGGGCTTACTATGGCTACACCTTC.